Detailed here is one T cell receptor (beta chain). This receptor's antigen is unknown. No base-level quality is on record; no much larger clone is a single base apart. The data belong to a study of identifying expanded T cells in peripheral blood (dated by TCRdb to the late 2010s). At the level of the whole study: Four technical replicates, made by sequencing separate aliquots from the same pool of genomic DNA, were compared pairwise.

TCRbeta CDR3 regions were profiled by bias-controlled multiplex PCR amplification of genomic DNA with the immunoSEQ Assay. Regarding the original processing steps: The absolute abundance of each unique TCRbeta CDR3 region was quantified after sequences were collapsed and filtered. Differential abundance was assessed using a binomial (Fisher-equivalent) model and a beta-binomial model in which time-dependent variance fitted from healthy donors was added. Any clone with fewer than 5 combined templates was excluded, and a clone was called differentially abundant if its Benjamini-Hochberg FDR was below 0.01. The form v = (b*log(k)+a)^2 was used to model beta-binomial variance as a function of total template count across the two samples. The immuneACCESS repertoire file appears here via TCRdb, limited to in-frame rearrangements. These files lack a portion of the clones; in checked studies, under half of the deficit traces to unresolved V genes, and the cause of the others is not known. D and trimming come from the DNA, and the V and J calls and clone size come from that table. The sample has roughly 130,000 clones on record, less than 90% of them singletons. Approximately 8.9% of the sample is in the top ten clones.

The full study reports these points: Across all healthy-donor time intervals, the beta-binomial model significantly cut both the number of clones called differentially abundant and the false-positive rate. In all healthy donors, the variance in clone template counts between samples taken two weeks apart rose significantly as total template count increased. About 1.1 differentially abundant clones were flagged by the binomial model between technical replicates, whereas about 15 and 19 were flagged over roughly two weeks and four weeks, respectively. It was expected by the authors that biological variance in healthy repertoires might increase further over much longer intervals, such as months to years.

Including the terminal cysteine and phenylalanine, the CDR3 comprises 15 residues. CDR3 DNA only is kept here, 45 bases in frame from base 1. V lost 6 bases and J lost 2 bases; the stretch between them is 11 bases long. CDR1 and CDR2, per the germline V gene, are SGHTA and FQGTGA. During the collection period, no infections or other immune events were recorded for the healthy donors. Healthy-donor blood repertoires served as a training cohort to calibrate time-dependent variance in a beta-binomial model of T-cell clone differential abundance. There were about 10 healthy donors in the training cohort, of whom 3 were female and 7 were male. On average the donors were around 45 years old, and their ages spanned roughly 29 to 64 years. Whole blood from each healthy donor was obtained from a commercial supplier and was collected at three time points roughly 14 days apart. For immunosequencing, genomic DNA was extracted from whole blood that had not been sorted.

This sequence originates from a person between 18 and 69 years old in good health. The sequenced sample consisted of blood. The receptor chain draws on TRBV7-3 and TRBJ2-6; a weak D assignment points to TRBD2 (5 bases agree). The CDR3 protein is CASSQAGAGANVLTF. The bases read TGTGCCAGCAGTCAAGCCGGGGCTGGGGCCAACGTCCTGACTTTC.